The 6 T cell receptor beta chains below were found in one sample sequenced in a study of read filtering for tumor transcriptome and immune sequencing (TCRdb year 2020). Instrument used: Illumina HiSeq 4000. TCR libraries were constructed from roughly 380 ng RNA using the Immunoverse kit, and molecular barcoded adaptors covering alpha/delta and beta/gamma chains were employed. TCRdb itself trimmed the public reads at Q25 with fastp, ran MiXCR and retained productive beta chains. Each entry merges the rows of one CDR3 protein and shows their most common DNA and genes. Counted in this sample were fewer than 150,000 distinct CDR3 sequences; 10% to 15% of them appeared once. The top ten clones comprise 9.5% to 11% of the sample. The specimen was a population of CD138-negative cells sorted from bone marrow. The cell subset or site label, as the study defines it: bone marrow mononuclear cells depleted of CD138+ plasma/myeloma cells by negative magnetic selection. These receptor sequences come from a donor aged 40 or older with multiple myeloma.

This clonotype was seen many times. The chain has TRBV20-1 and TRBJ2-2; D ambiguous. Germline V lookup: CDR1 DFQATT, CDR2 SNEGSKA (reference sequence). CDR3 length equals 14 residues. V was clipped by 0 bases and J by 4 bases, with 9 bases between them. CDR3 in amino acids: CSARDVRVTGELFF. The CDR3 region has the DNA TGCAGTGCTAGAGATGTCCGGGTCACCGGGGAGCTGTTTTTT.

This clonotype was detected ten times or more. The chain uses TRBV20-1 and TRBJ2-3; 7 bases match TRBD2. The CDR3 is 13 residues long. The trim removed 6 bases at V and 6 bases at J, leaving 9 bases unmatched. Germline-derived CDR1 and CDR2 are DFQATT and SNEGSKA (reference sequence). This CDR3 reads CSAPRTRVDTQYF. The CDR3 DNA reads TGCAGTGCCCCCCGGACTAGGGTCGATACGCAGTATTTT.

This clonotype was recorded a few times. This sequence joins TRBV7-2 and TRBJ1-5; possibly TRBD1 for D (5 bases). This CDR3 is 15 amino acids long. CDR1 is SGHTA, CDR2 FQGNSA, per germline. V lost 3 bases and J lost 0, with 9 bases in between. CDR3 region: CASSLTVNSNQPQHF. Here the CDR3 DNA reads TGTGCCAGCAGCTTGACAGTTAATAGCAATCAGCCCCAGCATTTT.

This clonotype was seen many times. V usage is TRBV6-2 or TRBV6-3 and J usage is TRBJ2-1; 7 nucleotides match TRBD1. CDR1 MNHEY and CDR2 SVGEGT come from the germline V gene. There are 19 residues in the CDR3. Trimming removed 0 bases from V and 2 bases from J; junction bases left unmatched: 13. The CDR3 is CASSYSTRDSARTYNEQFF. In nucleotides, the CDR3 is TGTGCCAGCAGTTACTCGACCCGGGACAGCGCCCGAACCTACAATGAGCAGTTCTTC.

In the case of this clonotype: This may be a read error, as it is one base from a much larger clone. The chain recombines TRBV20-1 with TRBJ1-1; the D is unclear. Germline V gene data show CDR1 as DFQATT and CDR2 as SNEGSKA (reference sequence). The germline V and J ends were trimmed by 5 bases and 5 bases, with 9 bases remaining between them. There are 11 residues in the CDR3. CDR3 residues: CSASQETEAFF. Here the CDR3 DNA reads TGCAGTGCTTCTCAGGAGACTGAAGCTTTCTTT.

This clonotype was seen at least ten times. This chain connects TRBV29-1 to TRBJ2-7; 7 bases are a match to TRBD2. Germline V gives CDR1 SQVTM, CDR2 ANQGSEA. The CDR3 extends over 13 amino acids. V lost 7 bases, J lost 7 bases, and 13 bases stayed unmatched. Here the CDR3 DNA reads TGCAGCGCCACGGGCCTGGGAGGGCGGGAGCAGTACTTC. Its protein product is CSATGLGGREQYF.